This TCR beta chain was captured by sequencing in a study of cytomegalovirus exposure and HLA in healthy donors. Concerning this clone: Its antigen is not known.

PCR used 60 Vbeta primers and 13 Jbeta primers. TCRdb's copy holds only in-frame clones and misses some; the assay was immunoSEQ multiplex PCR. The specimen's table records 45,000 to 60,000 clones. The ends were cut back, 1 base at V and 7 bases at J, with 20 bases in the middle. Germline V lookup: CDR1 SEHNR, CDR2 FQNEAQ (reference sequence). The CDR3 is 17 residues long. Study-wide findings and caveats: Overall, 164 TCR beta chains were annotated as cytomegalovirus-associated. It was reported in a later analysis that an Asian-associated ancestry cluster showed fewer N-insertions than the approximately 700-donor mean. An analysis done earlier found most TCR beta V segments productive about 87% or about 30% of the time.

The source of this sequence is a male donor in good health and CMV-seronegative. Sequenced input: PBMCs. The rearrangement joins TRBV7-9 to TRBJ1-5; D not certain. CDR3 sequence: CASSLGGWVANQQPQHF. The CDR3 coding sequence is TGTGCCAGCAGCTTAGGAGGGTGGGTCGCGAACCAGCAGCCCCAGCATTTT. Filled out from reference TRBV7-9 and TRBJ1-5, the complete variable domain reads DTGVSQNPRHKITKRGQNVTFRCDPISEHNRLYWYRQTLGQGPEFLTYFQNEAQLEKSRLLSDRFSAERPKGSFSTLEIQRTEQGDSAMYLCASSLGGWVANQQPQHFGDGTRLSIL.